The 25 T cell receptor beta chains presented below share a single source sample, sequenced in a study of sequential checkpoint blockade in melanoma. Treatment: randomized to nivolumab then ipilimumab (arm A) or the reverse (arm B). Assay: immunoSEQ multiplex PCR; the TCRdb copy retains only in-frame clones and omits some. The sample holds about 19,000 clones, over 70% seen once. The sample was CD8+ T cells sorted from blood (inferred from file names), taken from a patient given nivolumab and ipilimumab in sequence. The source of these receptors is a human donor with melanoma.

This clone was seen only a few times. J is TRBJ2-5 and V is TRBV19; 8 nucleotides match TRBD1. The J call may not be correct, given that the DNA end is closer to TRBJ2-7. Germline CDR1 reads LNHDA; CDR2 reads SQIVND (reference sequence). CDR3 length: 16 amino acids. The CDR3 DNA is TGTGCCAGTAGTGGGATCGACAGGGGCTTTTCCTACGAGCAGTACTTC. Translation gives CASSGIDRGFSYEQYF.

The chain joins TRBV7-9 to TRBJ1-2; D is ambiguous. This CDR3 comprises 15 residues. V was cut by 0 bases and J by 1 base, with 9 bases left in between. Germline V gene sequence: CDR1 SEHNR, CDR2 FQNEAQ (reference sequence). The CDR3, as DNA: TGTGCCAGCAGCTTAGCGGCAATTGGTAACTATGGCTACACCTTC. Translated, it gives CASSLAAIGNYGYTF. The whole variable domain, remainder taken from reference TRBV7-9 and TRBJ1-2, is DTGVSQNPRHKITKRGQNVTFRCDPISEHNRLYWYRQTLGQGPEFLTYFQNEAQLEKSRLLSDRFSAERPKGSFSTLEIQRTEQGDSAMYLCASSLAAIGNYGYTFGSGTRLTVV.

This chain links TRBV28 with TRBJ1-6; 11 bases align to TRBD1. The CDR3 runs to 14 residues. CDR1 and CDR2 (germline): MDHEN, SYDVKM. V gave up 6 bases and J gave up 10 bases; unmatched junction bases: 5. CDR3 in amino acids: CASRDRGLASPLHF. The CDR3 coding sequence is TGTGCCAGCAGGGACAGGGGGCTTGCCTCACCCCTCCACTTT.

The chain links TRBV7-9 to TRBJ1-1; D possibly corresponds to TRBD1 (6 bases). The CDR3 length is 18 residues. V lost 1 base and J 0 bases, leaving 18 bases between the germline ends. Germline V gene data show CDR1 as SEHNR and CDR2 as FQNEAQ (reference sequence). CDR3 nucleotide sequence: TGTGCCAGCAGCTTAGTGGGGGGGGCACGAGATATGAACACTGAAGCTTTCTTT. Residues: CASSLVGGARDMNTEAFF. Drawing the rest from reference TRBV7-9 and TRBJ1-1, the complete variable domain is DTGVSQNPRHKITKRGQNVTFRCDPISEHNRLYWYRQTLGQGPEFLTYFQNEAQLEKSRLLSDRFSAERPKGSFSTLEIQRTEQGDSAMYLCASSLVGGARDMNTEAFFGQGTRLTVV.

This chain uses TRBV9 with TRBJ1-1; no firm D call. The V end was cut by 0 bases, the J end by 1 base, with 7 bases between. The CDR3 has 14 residues. Germline loops: CDR1 SGDLS, CDR2 YYNGEE. CDR3 in DNA: TGTGCCAGCAGCGTAGGATCACAGAACACTGAAGCTTTCTTT. Translating it yields CASSVGSQNTEAFF.

CDR3 coding DNA: TGTGCCAGCAGTGCCCCCGGGACAGGGGTCTACGAGCAGTACTTC. As protein: CASSAPGTGVYEQYF. This chain links TRBV2 with TRBJ2-7; 10 nucleotides align to TRBD1. The CDR3 extends over 15 amino acids. In germline, CDR1 is SNHLY, CDR2 FYNNEI. Trimming at V came to 4 bases and at J to 3 bases, leaving 6 bases not matched to a gene. Using reference TRBV2 and TRBJ2-7 for the parts outside the CDR3, the full variable domain is EPEVTQTPSHQVTQMGQEVILRCVPISNHLYFYWYRQILGQKVEFLVSFYNNEISEKSEIFDDQFSVERPDGSNFTLKIRSTKLEDSAMYFCASSAPGTGVYEQYFGPGTRLTVT.

This chain uses TRBV6-4 with TRBJ2-1; the D gene is possibly TRBD2 (6 bases). The germline V and J ends were trimmed by 2 bases and 8 bases, with 7 bases remaining between them. Per germline, CDR1 MRHNA and CDR2 SNTAGT. The CDR3 runs 12 residues. This CDR3 is CASSDRRDEQFF. CDR3 DNA: TGTGCCAGCAGTGACAGGAGGGATGAGCAGTTCTTC.

The DNA of the CDR3 is TGTGCCAGCAGCGTAACTAGCGGGAGAAGCACAGATACGCAGTATTTT. As protein: CASSVTSGRSTDTQYF. The chain couples TRBV13 to TRBJ2-3; 11 positions agree with TRBD2. Trimming removed 5 bases from V and 0 bases from J; junction bases left unmatched: 4. CDR1 and CDR2 from the germline V gene are PRHDT and FYEKMQ (reference sequence). This CDR3 has 16 amino acids.

The CDR3 is CASSSGGGNTEAFF. The CDR3 DNA sequence: TGTGCCAGCAGTTCGGGGGGTGGGAACACTGAAGCTTTCTTT. The V gene is TRBV27, the J gene TRBJ1-1; tentatively, D is TRBD1 (5 bases). V was pared by 4 bases and J by 1 base, with 10 bases between. Germline CDR1 is MNHEY and CDR2 is SMNVEV (reference sequence). This CDR3 has 14 amino acids.

The genes are TRBV28 and TRBJ1-5; D is undetermined. Germline V lookup: CDR1 MDHEN, CDR2 SYDVKM. Trimming left V 6 bases short and J 7 bases short, with 13 bases between. The CDR3 consists of 13 residues. This CDR3 reads CASSPGVRQPQHF. The CDR3, as DNA: TGTGCCAGCAGCCCTGGCGTGAGGCAGCCCCAGCATTTT.

The genes are TRBV28 and TRBJ2-2; 9 bases align to TRBD2. This CDR3 contains 16 residues. Losses at the gene ends were 5 bases for V and 3 bases for J; bases not matched to a gene: 7. Germline V gives CDR1 MDHEN, CDR2 SYDVKM. CDR3 nucleotides: TGTGCCAGCAGTCCATTAGCGGGAGCGGACACCGGGGAGCTGTTTTTT. Its translation is CASSPLAGADTGELFF.

The chain employs TRBV5-1 and TRBJ1-2; TRBD1 matches at 10 bases. The V gene's germline CDR1 is SGHRS and CDR2 YFSETQ. The CDR3 runs 14 residues. V lost 5 bases to trimming and J lost 8 bases; unmatched junction nucleotides: 9. The CDR3 reads CASSSDRGFSGYTF. As DNA, the CDR3 is TGCGCCAGCAGTTCGGACAGGGGGTTTTCAGGCTACACCTTC.

This clone was seen a few times. The chain combines TRBV7-9 with TRBJ1-6; 8 bases are a match to TRBD1. This CDR3 spans 15 amino acids. The germline V gene has CDR1 SEHNR and CDR2 FQNEAQ (reference sequence). Trimming cost V 0 bases and J 8 bases; bases outside gene matches: 3. The CDR3 protein is CASSLAPGGHSPLHF. The CDR3 nucleotides read TGTGCCAGCAGCTTAGCGCCAGGGGGCCATTCACCCCTCCACTTT.

J is TRBJ1-6 and V is TRBV19, with 7 bases fitting TRBD1. Germline trimming cut 9 bases from V and 7 bases from J; bases unmatched to any gene: 6. CDR1 LNHDA and CDR2 SQIVND come from the germline V gene (reference sequence). This CDR3 has 13 residues. CDR3 loop: CASAGTVNSPLHF. In nucleotides, the CDR3 is TGTGCCAGCGCCGGGACAGTAAATTCACCCCTCCACTTT.

CDR3 DNA sequence: TGCGCCAGCAGCCAAGACTCCGGGACTAGTGAGCAGTTCTTC. As protein: CASSQDSGTSEQFF. The chain carries TRBV4-1 and TRBJ2-1; 8 bases are a match to TRBD2. The length of the CDR3 is 14 residues. The V gene's germline CDR1 is MGHRA and CDR2 YSYEKL. The V segment lost 0 bases and the J segment 9 bases; nucleotides outside the gene matches: 4.

This clone was seen a handful of times. The chain employs TRBV14 and TRBJ1-1; D not resolved. The germline gives CDR1 SGHDN, CDR2 FVKESK. The CDR3 totals 15 residues. V lost 1 base, J lost 1 base, and 10 bases lay in between. For the CDR3, the DNA is TGTGCCAGCAGCCAAGTCGCACAGAGGAACACTGAAGCTTTCTTT. This gives the protein CASSQVAQRNTEAFF. Drawing the rest from reference TRBV14 and TRBJ1-1, the complete variable domain is EAGVTQFPSHSVIEKGQTVTLRCDPISGHDNLYWYRRVMGKEIKFLLHFVKESKQDESGMPNNRFLAERTGGTYSTLKVQPAELEDSGVYFCASSQVAQRNTEAFFGQGTRLTVV.

This chain connects TRBV29-1 to TRBJ2-4; D is unclear. V shed 5 bases and J shed 8 bases, with 7 bases lying between them. Germline V gene sequence: CDR1 SQVTM, CDR2 ANQGSEA. This CDR3 has 10 amino acids. The CDR3 region has the DNA TGCAGCGTTTTAGAGGACATTCAGTACTTC. This codes for CSVLEDIQYF.

The V gene is TRBV19, the J gene TRBJ2-7; 9 bases are a match to TRBD1. This CDR3 spans 12 amino acids. V lost 10 bases and J lost 4; bases outside the gene matches: 5. The germline gives CDR1 LNHDA, CDR2 SQIVND (reference sequence). The CDR3 region is CATGDREYEQYF. As DNA, the CDR3 is TGTGCCACCGGGGACAGGGAATACGAGCAGTACTTC.

This chain joins TRBV28 and TRBJ2-7, with D unresolved. There are 15 residues in the CDR3. Germline loops: CDR1 MDHEN, CDR2 SYDVKM. V was trimmed by 5 bases and J by 4 bases, leaving 18 bases between them. Here the CDR3 reads CASSPDSLSEYEQYF. In nucleotides, the CDR3 is TGTGCCAGCAGTCCCGACTCCTTGAGCGAGTACGAGCAGTACTTC.

The chain carries TRBV7-2 and TRBJ2-1; a weak D match, TRBD1 (6 bases). The CDR3 has 13 residues. Germline assignment: CDR1 SGHTA and CDR2 FQGNSA. Trimming stripped 5 bases from V and 4 bases from J, with 9 bases between. This CDR3 is CASSQGTYNEQFF. CDR3 bases: TGTGCCAGCAGCCAGGGGACATACAATGAGCAGTTCTTC.

V usage is TRBV13 and J usage is TRBJ2-5, with 7 bases fitting TRBD2. Matching the DNA end better, TRBJ2-7 makes the J call doubtful. Germline CDR1 is PRHDT and CDR2 is FYEKMQ (reference sequence). This CDR3 spans 15 amino acids. CDR3 sequence reads: CASSLAPREDYEQYF. The CDR3 DNA follows: TGTGCCAGCAGCTTAGCGCCCCGGGAGGACTACGAGCAGTACTTC.

The rearrangement uses TRBV7-9 and TRBJ2-3; D possibly corresponds to TRBD1 (5 bases). V was clipped by 2 bases and J by 1 base, with 7 bases between them. This CDR3 contains 14 residues. From germline, CDR1 is SEHNR and CDR2 FQNEAQ (reference sequence). CDR3 sequence reads: CASSLRGRTDTQYF. The CDR3 DNA reads TGTGCCAGCAGCTTAAGGGGTCGCACAGATACGCAGTATTTT.

The chain combines TRBV6-4 with TRBJ2-1, with TRBD2 matching 9 bases. V lost 3 bases, J lost 8 bases, and 8 bases stayed unmatched. Germline V lookup: CDR1 MRHNA, CDR2 SNTAGT. The CDR3 consists of 15 residues. The CDR3 reads CASSEGTSPLDEQFF. The CDR3 nucleotides are TGTGCCAGCAGTGAGGGGACTAGCCCGTTGGATGAGCAGTTCTTC.

The chain carries TRBV2 and TRBJ2-7, with 10 bases that match TRBD1. J lost 4 bases, V lost 7 bases, and 7 bases had no gene match. CDR1 is SNHLY and CDR2 is FYNNEI in the germline V gene. The CDR3 is 14 amino acids. The CDR3, as DNA: TGTGCCAGCAACCCGGGACAGGGGTTTTACGAGCAGTACTTC. Protein sequence: CASNPGQGFYEQYF.

V is TRBV9 and J is TRBJ1-5; 7 bases are a match to TRBD1. V lost 4 bases, J lost 4 bases, and 8 bases stayed unmatched. CDR1 SGDLS and CDR2 YYNGEE come from the germline V gene. This CDR3 has 15 residues. The CDR3 reads CASSLWDRPNQPQHF. The CDR3 DNA sequence: TGTGCCAGCAGCCTTTGGGACAGACCAAATCAGCCCCAGCATTTT.